A single sample is the source of the 14 T cell receptor beta chains below, sequenced in a study of CXCR3-negative and CXCR3-positive naive CD8 T cells. Study outcomes and limitations: TRB CDR3 hydrophobicity was greater in CXCR3-positive naive cells than in CXCR3-negative naive cells.

UMI-labeled 5' RACE TRB cDNA libraries were prepared from the cells. Reanalyzing the 5' RACE reads, TCRdb keeps one entry per CDR3 protein, without DNA. This table lists some 150,000 distinct CDR3 sequences. No antigen is known for these receptors. The sequenced material came from naive CXCR3+ CD8+ T cells from blood. Subset given: CD45RO-CCR7+CD27+CD95- naive CD8+ T cells expressing CXCR3 (TNR3+). Every receptor here comes from a human donor in good health. Some clones in this sample may be carry-over from other donors' samples.

The V gene is TRBV28, the J gene TRBJ2-7; the D gene TCRdb calls, TRBD1, cannot be checked with no DNA. This CDR3 comprises 13 residues. Germline V gives CDR1 MDHEN, CDR2 SYDVKM. The CDR3 protein is CASSSRVTYEQYF.

This rearrangement joins TRBV5-5 to TRBJ1-1. Germline assignment: CDR1 SGHKS and CDR2 YYEKEE (reference sequence). CDR3 length: 13 residues. The CDR3 spells CASSLTANTEAFF.

The gene calls are TRBV25-1 and TRBJ2-7; TCRdb names TRBD1, which stays unverified in the absence of DNA. Germline values: CDR1 MGHDK, CDR2 SYGVNS. This CDR3 comprises 13 residues. The CDR3 is CASSEVGLDEQYF.

V is TRBV9 and J is TRBJ1-2; TCRdb's D call, TRBD1, is unchecked because there is no DNA. The CDR3 runs 14 residues. Germline CDR1 is SGDLS and CDR2 is YYNGEE. CDR3 residues: CASSAWTGNYGYTF.

The chain is built from TRBV7-9 and TRBJ1-1; TCRdb designates TRBD1, a call that cannot be tested without DNA. Germline loops: CDR1 SEHNR, CDR2 FQNEAQ (reference sequence). CDR3 length: 14 residues. The CDR3 sequence: CASSSGQGAVELIF.

CDR3 region: CASSQAQVLAGVSEQYF. The gene calls are TRBV4-1 and TRBJ2-7; TCRdb outputs TRBD2, but without DNA this stays unchecked. Germline CDR1 is MGHRA and CDR2 is YSYEKL. The CDR3 has 17 residues.

The chain couples TRBV20-1 to TRBJ2-5. This CDR3 comprises 14 residues. Germline-derived CDR1 and CDR2 are DFQATT and SNEGSKA (reference sequence). The CDR3 here is CSATLFSSAETQYF.

The chain couples TRBV4-2 to TRBJ1-1. Germline V gene data show CDR1 as LGHNA and CDR2 as YNFKEQ. CDR3 length: 13 residues. Here the CDR3 reads CASRPDEVKGAFF.

The rearrangement links TRBV25-1 to TRBJ1-2. CDR3 length equals 12 residues. The germline gives CDR1 MGHDK, CDR2 SYGVNS. The CDR3: CASSGPAVGYTF.

The chain carries TRBV21-1 and TRBJ2-7. TRBV21-1 is designated a pseudogene. This CDR3 is 12 amino acids long. CDR3 protein: CASSRRTYEQYF.

The V call is TRBV4-2, the J call TRBJ1-1. Per germline, CDR1 LGHNA and CDR2 YNFKEQ. This CDR3 has 15 amino acids. This CDR3 reads CASSQEGQIGTEAFF.

This rearrangement joins TRBV4-3 to TRBJ1-5. CDR1 and CDR2 from the germline V gene are LGHNA and YSLEER. The CDR3 has 15 residues. The CDR3 reads CASSQVQASNQPQHF.

The V call is TRBV6-5, the J call TRBJ2-1. The V gene's germline CDR1 is MNHEY and CDR2 SVGAGI. This CDR3 has 14 amino acids. CDR3 sequence reads: CASSYLDSYNEQFF.

This chain connects TRBV28 to TRBJ1-5; TCRdb's D gene call, TRBD1, goes unchecked for lack of DNA. The length of the CDR3 is 13 residues. Germline V gene lookup returns CDR1 MDHEN and CDR2 SYDVKM. The chain's CDR3 is CASSLKGDQPQHF.